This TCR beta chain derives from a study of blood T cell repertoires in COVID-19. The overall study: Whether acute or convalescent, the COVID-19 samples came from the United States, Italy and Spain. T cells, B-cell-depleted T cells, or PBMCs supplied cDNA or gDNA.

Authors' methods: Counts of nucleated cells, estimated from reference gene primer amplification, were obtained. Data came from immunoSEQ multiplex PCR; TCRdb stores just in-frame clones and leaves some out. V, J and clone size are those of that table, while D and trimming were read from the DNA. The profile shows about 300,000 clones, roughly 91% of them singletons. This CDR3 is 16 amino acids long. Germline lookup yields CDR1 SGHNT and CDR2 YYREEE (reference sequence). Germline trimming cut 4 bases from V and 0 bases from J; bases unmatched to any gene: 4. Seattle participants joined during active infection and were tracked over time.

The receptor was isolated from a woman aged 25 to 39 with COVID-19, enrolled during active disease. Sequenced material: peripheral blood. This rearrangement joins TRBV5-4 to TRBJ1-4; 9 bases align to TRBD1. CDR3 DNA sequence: TGTGCCAGCAGCCCGGACAGGGGAGCAACTAATGAAAAACTGTTTTTT. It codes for CASSPDRGATNEKLFF.